The 24 T cell receptor beta chains below all came from one sample that was sequenced in a study of T-cell memory formation after mild COVID-19. TCRdb reprocessed the 5' RACE reads via MiXCR and lists one record per CDR3 protein. The sample lists 130,000 to 150,000 distinct CDR3 sequences; approximately 6% were seen once. Source material: PBMCs or a T cell subset sorted from them (not recorded which). These receptors were taken from an adult woman who had mild COVID-19 (a few samples of this study predate the infection). Cell type and time point are not known.

This clonotype was seen repeatedly, ten times or more. The chain combines TRBV7-9 with TRBJ1-2; the match to TRBD1 covers 7 bases. This CDR3 has 16 residues. The germline V gene encodes CDR1 SEHNR and CDR2 FQNEAQ (reference sequence). J lost 6 bases, V lost 0 bases, and 10 bases had no gene match. The CDR3 here is CASSLAGTDRIHGYTF. The CDR3 nucleotides read TGTGCCAGCAGCTTAGCCGGCACGGACAGGATTCATGGCTACACCTTC.

The chain is built from TRBV6-5 and TRBJ1-1; a weak D match, TRBD1 (6 bases). V was trimmed by 0 bases and J by 7 bases, leaving 9 bases between them. The CDR3 is 13 amino acids. CDR1 and CDR2 from the germline V gene are MNHEY and SVGAGI. CDR3 in amino acids: CASSYSGGLEAFF. DNA for the CDR3: TGTGCCAGCAGTTACTCGGGGGGCCTTGAAGCTTTCTTT.

The J gene is TRBJ2-7, the V gene TRBV10-3; D may be TRBD1 (6 bases). This CDR3 is 17 amino acids long. Looked up from germline, CDR1 is ENHRY and CDR2 is SYGVKD. Trimming stripped 4 bases from V and 1 base from J, with 20 bases between. This CDR3 is CAISGGPGKSKSYEQYF. The CDR3 DNA follows: TGTGCCATCAGTGGGGGGCCGGGCAAGAGCAAATCCTACGAGCAGTACTTC.

This clonotype was observed many times. This chain connects TRBV27 to TRBJ1-1, with TRBD1 matching 7 bases. The CDR3 consists of 17 residues. From germline, CDR1 is MNHEY and CDR2 SMNVEV (reference sequence). V was pared by 3 bases and J by 0 bases, with 10 bases of the junction left unmatched. The CDR3 bases are TGTGCCAGCAGTTTCCGGGCAGGGGGGGCTGTGAACACTGAAGCTTTCTTT. It specifies CASSFRAGGAVNTEAFF.

This clonotype occurred a few times. The chain uses TRBV29-1 and TRBJ2-1; TRBD2 matches at 13 bases. With V trimmed by 7 bases and J by 0 bases, 6 bases remained unmatched. This CDR3 region has 16 residues. The germline V gene has CDR1 SQVTM and CDR2 ANQGSEA. The CDR3 loop reads CSGEGLAGDSYNEQFF. In DNA form, the CDR3 reads TGCAGCGGGGAAGGACTAGCGGGGGACTCCTACAATGAGCAGTTCTTC.

This clonotype was recorded many times. The chain links TRBV18 to TRBJ1-1; a possible D gene is TRBD1 (5 bases). Germline values: CDR1 KGHSH, CDR2 LQKENI. The V and J ends lost 3 bases and 0 bases respectively, with 11 bases between them. CDR3 length: 15 amino acids. The CDR3 nucleotides read TGTGCCAGCTCACCCGGGGGATGGGTGAACACTGAAGCTTTCTTT. Translation: CASSPGGWVNTEAFF.

The rearrangement links TRBV28 to TRBJ2-6; D ambiguous. The germline gives CDR1 MDHEN, CDR2 SYDVKM. V was shortened by 3 bases and J by 0 bases, with 9 bases between the two germline ends. The CDR3 runs to 16 residues. CDR3 sequence reads: CASSFAGPSGANVLTF. The CDR3 bases are TGTGCCAGCAGTTTCGCAGGTCCCTCTGGGGCCAACGTCCTGACTTTC.

The chain uses TRBV5-6 and TRBJ1-3, with TRBD1 as a possible D gene (5 bases). With 0 bases removed from V and 2 bases from J, the gap between germline ends came to 12 bases. This CDR3 has 16 amino acids. Germline V gives CDR1 SGHDT, CDR2 YYEEEE. The CDR3 sequence is CASSLGRGDAGNTIYF. The CDR3 nucleotides are TGTGCCAGCAGCTTGGGGAGGGGTGACGCTGGAAACACCATATATTTT.

V gene TRBV3-1 combines with J gene TRBJ2-7; TRBD2 is a possible D gene (5 bases). The CDR3 has 14 residues. V was shortened by 5 bases and J by 3 bases, with 14 bases between the two germline ends. The germline V gene has CDR1 LGHDT and CDR2 YNNKEL (reference sequence). In DNA form, the CDR3 reads TGTGCCAGCAGCGAGATTGCGGGCCTCTACGAGCAGTACTTC. Translating gives CASSEIAGLYEQYF.

This clonotype has at least ten counts. The J gene is TRBJ2-1, the V gene TRBV29-1; no clear D gene. The germline V and J ends were trimmed by 4 bases and 3 bases, with 7 bases remaining between them. There are 12 residues in the CDR3. Germline V lookup: CDR1 SQVTM, CDR2 ANQGSEA. In DNA, the CDR3 is TGCAGCGTTGGCCAGGTCTACAATGAGCAGTTCTTC. It yields the protein CSVGQVYNEQFF.

This clonotype was counted ten times or more. The rearrangement uses TRBV5-1 and TRBJ2-4, with 7 bases lining up with TRBD1. Germline CDR1 SGHRS, CDR2 YFSETQ. CDR3 length: 16 amino acids. V lost 4 bases to trimming and J lost 0 bases; unmatched junction nucleotides: 7. For the CDR3, the DNA is TGCGCCAGCAGCCCCGGGACAGAACTAGCCAAAAACATTCAGTACTTC. Its protein product is CASSPGTELAKNIQYF.

This clonotype was counted a few times. The chain carries TRBV2 and TRBJ1-6; D is undetermined. Between the trimmed V and J ends, which lost 3 bases and 8 bases, there was a span of 11 bases. The CDR3 extends over 14 amino acids. Per germline, CDR1 SNHLY and CDR2 FYNNEI. The CDR3 spells CASSDWQRDSPLHF. CDR3 nucleotides: TGTGCCAGCAGTGATTGGCAGCGAGATTCACCCCTCCACTTT.

The V gene is TRBV6-2 or TRBV6-3, the J gene TRBJ1-5; D is uncertain. Deletions cut 6 bases from V and 0 bases from J, with 9 bases between. Per germline, CDR1 MNHEY and CDR2 SVGEGT. The CDR3 is 14 residues long. In DNA form, the CDR3 reads TGTGCCAGCAGGATCAGGCCTAGCAATCAGCCCCAGCATTTT. Translated: CASRIRPSNQPQHF.

In its sample, this clonotype was seen a few times. J is TRBJ2-7 and V is TRBV12-3 or TRBV12-4, with a tentative D call TRBD1 (5 bases). V lost 5 bases, J lost 5 bases, and 13 bases lay in between. The CDR3 runs to 13 residues. CDR3 nucleotide sequence: TGTGCCAGCAGTCAGCAGGGTCCGCACGAGCAGTACTTC. Amino acid sequence: CASSQQGPHEQYF.

Only a few counts were recorded for this clonotype. CDR3 nucleotides: TGTGCCAGCTCTCTCCACTCGGGGGATACGCAGTATTTT. This codes for CASSLHSGDTQYF. The chain combines TRBV18 with TRBJ2-3; tentative D call: TRBD2 (5 bases). The CDR3 extends over 13 amino acids. Germline lookup yields CDR1 KGHSH and CDR2 LQKENI. Trimming shortened V by 6 bases and J by 6 bases, and 13 bases separated the two germline ends. The entire variable domain, with the rest obtained from reference TRBV18 and TRBJ2-3, is as follows: NAGVMQNPRHLVRRRGQEARLRCSPMKGHSHVYWYRQLPEEGLKFMVYLQKENIIDESGMPKERFSAEFPKEGPSILRIQQVVRGDSAAYFCASSLHSGDTQYFGPGTRLTVL.

This clonotype has only a few counts. The chain employs TRBV4-3 and TRBJ2-7; 8 bases are a match to TRBD2. J gave up 2 bases and V 1 base, and 10 bases lay outside the gene matches. In germline, CDR1 is LGHNA, CDR2 YSLEER. This CDR3 contains 17 residues. The CDR3 DNA follows: TGCGCCAGCAGCCAAGGAAGGGAGGGGACTAGACCCTACGAGCAGTACTTC. As protein: CASSQGREGTRPYEQYF.

This clonotype was seen repeatedly, ten times or more. This chain uses TRBV7-9 with TRBJ2-4; 9 bases line up with TRBD2. Trimming cost V 5 bases and J 3 bases; bases outside gene matches: 5. CDR3 size: 15 residues. The germline gives CDR1 SEHNR, CDR2 FQNEAQ (reference sequence). The CDR3 region is CASSRGGAGKNIQYF. The CDR3 bases are TGTGCCAGCAGCCGCGGGGGGGCAGGCAAAAACATTCAGTACTTC.

The table lists this clonotype with a few counts. The chain uses TRBV7-2 and TRBJ2-5; 14 bases line up with TRBD2. The junction had 4 bases not matched to a gene; V was cut back by 5 bases and J by 2 bases. This CDR3 contains 16 residues. The germline V gene encodes CDR1 SGHTA and CDR2 FQGNSA. CDR3 loop: CASSLGLAGVQETQYF. The CDR3 coding sequence is TGTGCCAGCAGCCTGGGACTAGCGGGAGTTCAAGAGACCCAGTACTTC. Combining the CDR3 with reference TRBV7-2 and TRBJ2-5 gives the whole variable domain GAGVSQSPSNKVTEKGKDVELRCDPISGHTALYWYRQSLGQGLEFLIYFQGNSAPDKSGLPSDRFSAERTGGSVSTLTIQRTQQEDSAVYLCASSLGLAGVQETQYFGPGTRLLVL.

The table lists this clonotype with a few counts. The V gene is TRBV12-3 or TRBV12-4, the J gene TRBJ2-2; no reliable D call. The CDR3 extends over 17 amino acids. Trimming removed 6 bases at V and 2 bases at J, with 19 bases between. The CDR3 nucleotides read TGTGCCAGCAGATCGTACTTTTACACCTCAAACACCGGGGAGCTGTTTTTT. It yields the protein CASRSYFYTSNTGELFF.

The rearrangement links TRBV27 to TRBJ2-3; D gene ambiguous. This CDR3 is built from 15 residues. The V and J ends lost 2 bases and 0 bases respectively, with 9 bases between them. Germline loops: CDR1 MNHEY, CDR2 SMNVEV (reference sequence). CDR3 sequence reads: CASSLRPSSTDTQYF. The CDR3 DNA is TGTGCCAGCAGTTTAAGACCGTCTAGCACAGATACGCAGTATTTT.

This clonotype was observed many times. The chain uses TRBV2 and TRBJ2-4; D unresolved. This CDR3 has 13 residues. Germline CDR1 reads SNHLY; CDR2 reads FYNNEI. Trimming removed 8 bases at V and 0 bases at J, with 8 bases between. The CDR3 spells CASGDLAKNIQYF. In nucleotides, the CDR3 is TGTGCCAGCGGGGATCTAGCCAAAAACATTCAGTACTTC.

At least ten counts were recorded for this clonotype. The chain joins TRBV10-3 to TRBJ2-7; 7 nucleotides agree with TRBD2. CDR3 length: 14 residues. With 2 bases clipped from V and 3 bases from J, the junction kept 4 bases outside the gene matches. Germline loops: CDR1 ENHRY, CDR2 SYGVKD. Written as DNA, the CDR3 is TGTGCCATCAGTGAGAGGCTAGCGGACTACGAGCAGTACTTC. It is translated as CAISERLADYEQYF.

This clonotype was seen only a few times. J is TRBJ1-6 and V is TRBV5-6; D ambiguous. Germline loops: CDR1 SGHDT, CDR2 YYEEEE. Trimming took off 4 bases at V and 8 bases at J, with 13 bases between the two ends. The CDR3 is made up of 14 amino acids. The CDR3 DNA reads as TGTGCCAGCAGCCGAGGCCTTTCCGATTCACCCCTCCACTTT. It codes for CASSRGLSDSPLHF.

The rearrangement uses TRBV5-1 and TRBJ2-5; 14 nucleotides agree with TRBD2. Germline V gene data show CDR1 as SGHRS and CDR2 as YFSETQ. V shed 0 bases, J shed 4 bases, and the junction held 8 bases outside the gene matches. The CDR3 runs to 18 residues. The CDR3 here is CASSLGTSGGSAVETQYF. The CDR3 DNA follows: TGCGCCAGCAGCTTGGGGACTAGCGGGGGGTCCGCAGTAGAGACCCAGTACTTC.